The next 25 T cell receptor beta chains were all read from a single sample in a study of cytomegalovirus exposure and HLA in healthy donors. PCR was performed using 60 Vbeta and 13 Jbeta primers. Clones were sequenced by immunoSEQ multiplex PCR, and TCRdb holds only the in-frame ones, with some missing. The sample holds under 130,000 clones; 76% are singletons and the top ten take around 8.5%. The specimen was PBMCs. The receptors come from a man in his forties in good health and CMV-seropositive.

This clone was seen a single time. This sequence joins TRBV7-8 and TRBJ1-1; D is ambiguous. The CDR3 length is 14 residues. CDR1 and CDR2 from the germline V gene are SGHVS and FQNEAQ. Between the trimmed V and J ends, which lost 5 bases and 5 bases, there was a span of 15 bases. CDR3 coding DNA: TGTGCCAGCAGCCCGACCTCAACGAGGACTGAAGCTTTCTTT. This encodes CASSPTSTRTEAFF.

The CDR3 spells CASRGQGAWGGANVLTF. In nucleotides, the CDR3 is TGTGCCAGCCGCGGACAGGGGGCTTGGGGTGGGGCCAACGTCCTGACTTTC. The chain joins TRBV21-1 to TRBJ2-6; the table gives TRBD1 as D, unverified against the DNA. TRBV21-1 is classified as a pseudogene. The length of the CDR3 is 17 residues.

This chain joins TRBV30 and TRBJ2-1, with a tentative D call TRBD2 (6 bases). Per the germline V gene, CDR1 is GTSNPN and CDR2 is SVGIG (reference sequence). The V end lost 0 bases, the J end lost 8 bases, and 8 bases lay between the germline ends. CDR3 length equals 12 residues. The CDR3: CAWSVGGYEQFF. In DNA form, the CDR3 reads TGTGCCTGGAGTGTTGGGGGGTATGAGCAGTTCTTC.

This clone showed up just once. This chain uses TRBV2 with TRBJ2-1; 7 positions agree with TRBD1. Germline CDR1 and CDR2: SNHLY and FYNNEI. This CDR3 has 14 amino acids. With V trimmed by 0 bases and J by 12 bases, 8 bases remained unmatched. CDR3 protein: CASSEAYVQGWQFF. CDR3 nucleotides: TGTGCCAGCAGTGAAGCGTACGTACAGGGGTGGCAGTTCTTC.

The chain carries TRBV5-8 and TRBJ2-1; maybe TRBD1 (5 bases). The CDR3 extends over 16 amino acids. Germline CDR1 and CDR2: SGHTS and YDEGEE. The V and J ends lost 0 bases and 3 bases respectively, with 13 bases between them. In nucleotides, the CDR3 is TGTGCCAGCAGCTTGGACGAGAACAGGTACTACAATGAGCAGTTCTTC. Amino acids: CASSLDENRYYNEQFF.

The sample holds a few counts of this clone. The chain employs TRBV7-2 and TRBJ2-2, with TRBD2 identical over 8 bases. V lost 5 bases to trimming and J lost 3 bases; unmatched junction nucleotides: 8. Germline V CDR1 and CDR2: SGHTA, FQGNSA. The CDR3 has 16 residues. DNA of the CDR3: TGTGCCAGCAGCCCTACGCTAGCGGGCTACACCGGGGAGCTGTTTTTT. Translated: CASSPTLAGYTGELFF.

The rearrangement uses TRBV5-1 and TRBJ2-7, with 9 bases identical to TRBD2. The ends lost 2 bases at V and 5 bases at J; junction bases unmatched: 5. Germline V lookup: CDR1 SGHRS, CDR2 YFSETQ. CDR3 size: 14 residues. Here the CDR3 DNA reads TGCGCCAGCAGCTTAGGTAGCGGGAGTCACGAGCAGTACTTC. Protein product: CASSLGSGSHEQYF.

This clone was seen only once. This chain connects TRBV6-6 to TRBJ2-1; 8 bases match TRBD2. The junction had 13 bases not matched to a gene; V was cut back by 7 bases and J by 5 bases. The germline CDR1 and CDR2 sequences are MNHNY and SVGAGI (reference sequence). This CDR3 is 16 amino acids long. CDR3 nucleotide sequence: TGTGCCAGCACCCCCGGGGGGACTAGGGCCAACAATGAGCAGTTCTTC. As protein: CASTPGGTRANNEQFF.

This clone was seen a single time. The chain combines TRBV4-2 with TRBJ2-2, with 8 bases that match TRBD2. V gave up 0 bases and J gave up 3 bases; unmatched junction bases: 3. The CDR3 extends over 16 amino acids. Germline CDR1 and CDR2: LGHNA and YNFKEQ. The CDR3 loop reads CASSQDRAGDTGELFF. CDR3 coding DNA: TGTGCCAGCAGCCAAGATCGAGCGGGGGACACCGGGGAGCTGTTTTTT.

The rearrangement uses TRBV7-9 and TRBJ2-5, with a possible D match to TRBD2 (6 bases). This CDR3 spans 16 amino acids. Looked up from germline, CDR1 is SEHNR and CDR2 is FQNEAQ (reference sequence). The V end was cut by 5 bases, the J end by 4 bases, with 20 bases between. The CDR3: CASSLNSGQSLETQYF. The CDR3 bases are TGTGCCAGCAGCCTAAATAGCGGCCAGTCCCTAGAGACCCAGTACTTC.

To note about this clone: At one of its ends the junction is not consistent with the germline gene, which may arise from a read error. This chain links TRBV7-2 with TRBJ2-7; no definite D call. CDR1 and CDR2 (germline): SGHTA, FQGNSA. This CDR3 contains 11 residues. For the CDR3, the DNA is TGTGCCAGCAGCCCCTCCCACGAGCAGTACTTC. This sequence encodes CASSPSHEQYF.

The rearrangement uses TRBV6-6 and TRBJ2-1, with TRBD1 matching 7 bases. The CDR3 runs 15 residues. The germline V gene encodes CDR1 MNHNY and CDR2 SVGAGI (reference sequence). V gave up 3 bases and J gave up 2 bases; unmatched junction bases: 4. CDR3 loop: CASSYLGTAYNEQFF. CDR3 nucleotide sequence: TGTGCCAGCAGTTATCTCGGGACAGCCTACAATGAGCAGTTCTTC.

This clone appeared once. This rearrangement joins TRBV9 to TRBJ1-1; D unclear. Per the germline V gene, CDR1 is SGDLS and CDR2 is YYNGEE. This CDR3 region has 12 residues. V lost 4 bases and J lost 1, with 5 bases in between. The CDR3 DNA follows: TGTGCCAGCAGCCCCGGGAACACTGAAGCTTTCTTT. Translation gives CASSPGNTEAFF.

J is TRBJ2-6 and V is TRBV30, with D perhaps TRBD1 (5 bases). Germline loops: CDR1 GTSNPN, CDR2 SVGIG (reference sequence). This CDR3 has 15 residues. V was trimmed by 0 bases and J by 1 base, leaving 7 bases between them. CDR3 nucleotide sequence: TGTGCCTGGAGTGTAGCAGGGTCTGGGGCCAACGTCCTGACTTTC. Its translation is CAWSVAGSGANVLTF.

The chain couples TRBV29-1 to TRBJ2-3; 8 bases are shared with TRBD2. The CDR3 sequence is 13 residues long. The V gene end was trimmed by 2 bases and the J gene end by 6 bases; junction bases not matched to a gene: 4. Germline CDR1 is SQVTM and CDR2 is ANQGSEA. CDR3 loop: CSVESGGVDTQYF. The CDR3 region has the DNA TGCAGCGTTGAATCCGGGGGGGTGGATACGCAGTATTTT.

The chain joins TRBV7-9 to TRBJ2-5; 13 bases match TRBD2. CDR3 length equals 18 residues. J gave up 3 bases and V 4 bases, and 11 bases lay outside the gene matches. Germline-derived CDR1 and CDR2 are SEHNR and FQNEAQ (reference sequence). The CDR3: CASSSKWTSGSGKETQYF. CDR3 DNA: TGTGCCAGCAGCTCAAAGTGGACTAGCGGGAGCGGTAAAGAGACCCAGTACTTC.

Details on this clone: A read error may account for a junction end that differs from germline. This sample also contains other DNA sequences that code for the same CDR3. This chain uses TRBV4-2 with TRBJ1-3; D is undetermined. The CDR3 consists of 12 residues. Germline CDR1 reads LGHNA; CDR2 reads YNFKEQ. The DNA of the CDR3 is TGTGCCAGCAGCCAAGATCTCGCAGGAACGCATTTT. Its translation is CASSQDLAGTHF.

The rearrangement joins TRBV25-1 to TRBJ2-7; 7 positions agree with TRBD1. The CDR3 loop spans 11 amino acids. From germline, CDR1 is MGHDK and CDR2 SYGVNS. With V trimmed by 6 bases and J by 4 bases, 0 bases remained unmatched. CDR3 region: CASRDRYEQYF. CDR3 DNA sequence: TGTGCCAGCAGGGACAGGTACGAGCAGTACTTC.

Regarding this clone: Germline and junction disagree at one end, which may indicate a read error. The genes are TRBV19 and TRBJ1-1, with a weak D call TRBD1 (5 bases). The CDR3 extends over 15 amino acids. From germline, CDR1 is LNHDA and CDR2 SQIVND (reference sequence). CDR3 region: CASSTSGRVNTEAFF. The CDR3 DNA follows: TGTGCCAGCAGTACCAGTGGCAGGGTGAACACTGAAGCTTTCTTT.

The chain recombines TRBV29-1 with TRBJ2-3, with 9 bases lining up with TRBD1. CDR1 is SQVTM and CDR2 is ANQGSEA in the germline V gene. This CDR3 is 13 amino acids long. After removal of 4 bases from V and 8 bases from J, the junction contained 7 bases not matched to a gene. The CDR3 sequence: CSVATGDRATQYF. The CDR3 DNA sequence: TGCAGCGTTGCCACGGGGGACAGGGCTACGCAGTATTTT.

The chain uses TRBV5-4 and TRBJ2-5, with D possibly matching TRBD2 (5 bases). Germline V CDR1 and CDR2: SGHNT, YYREEE (reference sequence). This CDR3 contains 15 residues. Trimming cost V 2 bases and J 5 bases, with 16 bases left between them. CDR3 sequence reads: CASSFSSGRGETQYF. The CDR3 coding sequence is TGTGCCAGCAGCTTTTCCTCAGGTCGCGGGGAGACCCAGTACTTC.

The chain links TRBV11-3 to TRBJ2-3; 9 bases line up with TRBD1. V dropped 5 bases and J dropped 3; count of bases not matched to a gene: 6. Germline CDR1 SGHNT, CDR2 YENEEA. The CDR3 extends over 15 amino acids. CDR3 protein: CASSTGQGLTDTQYF. The CDR3 DNA follows: TGTGCCAGCAGCACGGGACAGGGTCTGACAGATACGCAGTATTTT.

This chain connects TRBV6-5 to TRBJ2-3, with no clear D. V lost 6 bases to trimming and J lost 6 bases, with 4 bases between them. The germline V gene has CDR1 MNHEY and CDR2 SVGAGI. The CDR3 totals 10 residues. The CDR3 reads CASRADTQYF. The CDR3 nucleotides are TGTGCCAGCAGGGCCGATACGCAGTATTTT.

The chain uses TRBV5-1 and TRBJ2-1; 9 bases align to TRBD2. The CDR3 has 15 residues. Germline V gene data show CDR1 as SGHRS and CDR2 as YFSETQ. J was trimmed by 7 bases and V by 4 bases; bases with no gene match: 9. The CDR3 here is CASSPRLAELNEQFF. The CDR3 nucleotides are TGCGCCAGCAGCCCCCGACTAGCGGAATTGAATGAGCAGTTCTTC.

The chain links TRBV7-9 to TRBJ2-5; TRBD2 aligns across 8 bases. The CDR3 is 17 residues long. Trimming took 2 bases from V and 2 from J; bases not matched to a gene: 10. In germline, CDR1 is SEHNR, CDR2 FQNEAQ (reference sequence). The CDR3 here is CASSLWGSGTLQETQYF. The CDR3 nucleotides read TGTGCCAGCAGCTTATGGGGTAGCGGGACTCTACAAGAGACCCAGTACTTC.